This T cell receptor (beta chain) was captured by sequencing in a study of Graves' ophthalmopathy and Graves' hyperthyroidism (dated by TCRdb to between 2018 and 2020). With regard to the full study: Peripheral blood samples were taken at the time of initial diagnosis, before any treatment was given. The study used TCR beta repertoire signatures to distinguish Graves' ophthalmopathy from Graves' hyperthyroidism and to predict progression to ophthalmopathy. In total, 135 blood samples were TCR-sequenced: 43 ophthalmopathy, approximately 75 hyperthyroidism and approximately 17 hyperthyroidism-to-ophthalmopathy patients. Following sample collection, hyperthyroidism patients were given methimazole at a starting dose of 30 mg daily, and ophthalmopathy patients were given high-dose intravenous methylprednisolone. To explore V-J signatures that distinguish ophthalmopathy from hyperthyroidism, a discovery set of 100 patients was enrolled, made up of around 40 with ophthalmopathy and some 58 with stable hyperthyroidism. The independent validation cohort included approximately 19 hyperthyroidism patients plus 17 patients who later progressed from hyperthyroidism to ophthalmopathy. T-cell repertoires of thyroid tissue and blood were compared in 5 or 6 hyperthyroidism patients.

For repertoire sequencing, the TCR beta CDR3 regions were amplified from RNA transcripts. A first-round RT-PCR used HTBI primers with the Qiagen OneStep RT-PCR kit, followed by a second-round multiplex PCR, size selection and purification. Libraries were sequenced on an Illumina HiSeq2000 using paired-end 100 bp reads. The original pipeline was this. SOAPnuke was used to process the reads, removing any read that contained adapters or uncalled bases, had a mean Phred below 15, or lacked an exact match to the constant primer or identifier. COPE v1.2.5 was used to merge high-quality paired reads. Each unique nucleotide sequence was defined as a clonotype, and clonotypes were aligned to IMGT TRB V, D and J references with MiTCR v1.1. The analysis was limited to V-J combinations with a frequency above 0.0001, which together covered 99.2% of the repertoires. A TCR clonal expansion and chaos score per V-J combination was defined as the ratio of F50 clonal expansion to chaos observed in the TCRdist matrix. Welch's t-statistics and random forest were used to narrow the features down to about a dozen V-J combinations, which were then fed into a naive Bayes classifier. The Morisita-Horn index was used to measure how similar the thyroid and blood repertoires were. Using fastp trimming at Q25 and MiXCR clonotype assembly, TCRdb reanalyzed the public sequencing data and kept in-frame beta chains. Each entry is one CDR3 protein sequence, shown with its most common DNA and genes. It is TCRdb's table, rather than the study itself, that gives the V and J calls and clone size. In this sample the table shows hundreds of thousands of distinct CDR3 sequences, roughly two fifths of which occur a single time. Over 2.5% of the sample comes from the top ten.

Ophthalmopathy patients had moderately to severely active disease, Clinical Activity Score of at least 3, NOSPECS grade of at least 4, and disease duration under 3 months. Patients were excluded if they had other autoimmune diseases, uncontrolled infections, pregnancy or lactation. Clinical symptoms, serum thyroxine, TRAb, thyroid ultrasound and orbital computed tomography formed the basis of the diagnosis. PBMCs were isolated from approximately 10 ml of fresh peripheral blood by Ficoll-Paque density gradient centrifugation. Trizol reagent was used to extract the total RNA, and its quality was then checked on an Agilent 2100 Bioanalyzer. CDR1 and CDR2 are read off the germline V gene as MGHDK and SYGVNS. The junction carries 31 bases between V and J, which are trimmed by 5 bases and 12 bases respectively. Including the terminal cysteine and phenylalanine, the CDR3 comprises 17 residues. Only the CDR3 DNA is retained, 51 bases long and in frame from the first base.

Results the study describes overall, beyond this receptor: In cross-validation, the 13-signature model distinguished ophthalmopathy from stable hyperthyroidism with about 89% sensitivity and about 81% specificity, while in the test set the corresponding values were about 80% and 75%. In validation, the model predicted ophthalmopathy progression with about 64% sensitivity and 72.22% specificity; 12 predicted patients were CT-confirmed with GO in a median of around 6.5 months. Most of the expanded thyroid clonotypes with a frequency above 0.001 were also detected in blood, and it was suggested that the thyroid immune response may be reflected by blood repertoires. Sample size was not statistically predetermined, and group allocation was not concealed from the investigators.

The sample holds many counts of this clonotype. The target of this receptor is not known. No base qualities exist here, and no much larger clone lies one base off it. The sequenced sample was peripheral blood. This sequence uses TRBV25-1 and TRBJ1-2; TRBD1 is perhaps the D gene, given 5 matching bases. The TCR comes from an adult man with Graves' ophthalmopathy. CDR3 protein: CASSSAIPRDLFKGDTF. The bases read TGTGCCAGCAGTTCCGCAATCCCCCGGGACCTCTTTAAGGGAGACACCTTC.